These T cell receptor beta chains were read from a single sample in a study of blood T cell repertoires in COVID-19. Data came from immunoSEQ multiplex PCR; TCRdb stores just in-frame clones and leaves some out. There are about 140,000 clones in the sample; over 70% occur only once, and about 2% lies in the top ten. The sequenced material came from peripheral blood. Receptor source: an older woman with acute or convalescent COVID-19. The CDR3 runs from the conserved cysteine through the conserved F or W. D genes are given only for firm matches. Clone size is shown for a subset of rows, as once, few, many or a class of expanded clone.

abundance: -
j_gene: TRBJ2-7
len: 12
d_gene: -
v_gene: TRBV5-1
CDR3aa: CASSLPGYEQYF
CDR3nt: TGCGCCAGCAGCCTCCCGGGTTACGAGCAGTACTTC

abundance: -
j_gene: TRBJ2-3
len: 18
d_gene: -
v_gene: TRBV28
CDR3aa: CASSLRVTGQHSTDTQYF
CDR3nt: TGTGCCAGCAGCCTCAGGGTGACGGGCCAACATAGCACAGATACGCAGTATTTT

abundance: once
j_gene: TRBJ2-7
len: 16
d_gene: TRBD2
v_gene: TRBV7-8
CDR3aa: CASRYGTSGLSYEQYF
CDR3nt: TGTGCCAGCAGATACGGGACTAGCGGCCTCTCCTACGAGCAGTACTTC

abundance: once
j_gene: TRBJ1-3
len: 14
d_gene: -
v_gene: TRBV9
CDR3aa: CASSEGGLGNTIYF
CDR3nt: TGTGCCAGCAGCGAAGGGGGTTTGGGAAACACCATATATTTT

abundance: -
j_gene: TRBJ2-3
len: 15
d_gene: TRBD1
v_gene: TRBV28
CDR3aa: CASSLTGQHTDTQYF
CDR3nt: TGTGCCAGCAGTTTGACAGGGCAGCACACAGATACGCAGTATTTT

abundance: -
j_gene: TRBJ1-4
len: 19
d_gene: -
v_gene: TRBV4-1
CDR3aa: CASSQELTGTRERNEKLFF
CDR3nt: TGCGCCAGCAGCCAAGAACTCACAGGGACGAGGGAGAGGAATGAAAAACTGTTTTTT

abundance: -
j_gene: TRBJ2-7
len: 16
d_gene: TRBD1
v_gene: TRBV11-2
CDR3aa: CASSLERGHETYEQYF
CDR3nt: TGTGCCAGCAGCTTAGAAAGGGGGCACGAAACCTACGAGCAGTACTTC

abundance: -
j_gene: TRBJ2-2
len: 15
d_gene: -
v_gene: TRBV5-1
CDR3aa: CASSSSGLDTGELFF
CDR3nt: TGCGCCAGCAGCTCCTCAGGGTTGGACACCGGGGAGCTGTTTTTT

abundance: few
j_gene: TRBJ1-3
len: 15
d_gene: -
v_gene: TRBV27
CDR3aa: CASSLTGGDGNTIYF
CDR3nt: TGTGCCAGCAGTTTAACGGGGGGCGATGGAAACACCATATATTTT

abundance: -
j_gene: TRBJ1-5
len: 15
d_gene: TRBD1
v_gene: TRBV19
CDR3aa: CASLTGAYSNQPQHF
CDR3nt: TGTGCCAGCCTGACAGGGGCTTATAGCAATCAGCCCCAGCATTTT

abundance: few
j_gene: TRBJ2-7
len: 17
d_gene: -
v_gene: TRBV27
CDR3aa: CASSRLAGPTRGYEQYF
CDR3nt: TGTGCCAGCAGCCGATTGGCGGGACCAACACGGGGCTACGAGCAGTACTTC

abundance: -
j_gene: TRBJ1-2
len: 15
d_gene: -
v_gene: TRBV6-5
CDR3aa: CASSYSVPGDYGYTF
CDR3nt: TGTGCCAGCAGTTACTCGGTCCCAGGGGACTATGGCTACACCTTC

abundance: -
j_gene: TRBJ2-7
len: 13
d_gene: TRBD2
v_gene: TRBV7-7
CDR3aa: CASAEGRVYEQYF
CDR3nt: TGTGCTAGCGCCGAGGGGAGGGTCTACGAGCAGTACTTC

abundance: -
j_gene: TRBJ2-5
len: 17
d_gene: TRBD2
v_gene: TRBV30
CDR3aa: CAWSRRGKRGYQETQYF
CDR3nt: TGTGCCTGGAGTAGGAGGGGTAAGCGGGGGTACCAAGAGACCCAGTACTTC

abundance: -
j_gene: TRBJ2-3
len: 13
d_gene: -
v_gene: TRBV7-8
CDR3aa: CASSLLGLDTQYF
CDR3nt: TGTGCCAGCAGCTTACTGGGACTGGATACGCAGTATTTT

abundance: -
j_gene: TRBJ2-1
len: 17
d_gene: -
v_gene: TRBV4-1
CDR3aa: CASSQGLLSNSYNEQFF
CDR3nt: TGCGCCAGCAGCCAAGGACTCCTTTCGAACTCCTACAATGAGCAGTTCTTC

abundance: -
j_gene: TRBJ2-3
len: 17
d_gene: TRBD1
v_gene: TRBV19
CDR3aa: CASNSIVLGQRTDTQYF
CDR3nt: TGTGCCAGTAATTCCATAGTTCTGGGACAGCGCACAGATACGCAGTATTTT

abundance: -
j_gene: TRBJ2-7
len: 12
d_gene: -
v_gene: TRBV2
CDR3aa: CASNGLAYEQYF
CDR3nt: TGTGCCAGCAACGGTCTAGCCTACGAGCAGTACTTC

abundance: -
j_gene: TRBJ1-4
len: 19
d_gene: -
v_gene: TRBV2
CDR3aa: CASSGLIRGRHGTNEKLFF
CDR3nt: TGTGCCAGCAGTGGCCTTATCCGAGGGAGGCACGGCACTAATGAAAAACTGTTTTTT

abundance: -
j_gene: TRBJ2-1
len: 15
d_gene: -
v_gene: TRBV5-6
CDR3aa: CASSLDNGAYNEQFF
CDR3nt: TGTGCCAGCAGCTTGGACAACGGAGCCTACAATGAGCAGTTCTTC

abundance: once
j_gene: TRBJ2-7
len: 15
d_gene: TRBD2
v_gene: TRBV14
CDR3aa: CASSQVAGGPYEQYF
CDR3nt: TGTGCCAGCAGCCAAGTAGCGGGAGGGCCTTACGAGCAGTACTTC

abundance: -
j_gene: TRBJ2-2
len: 14
d_gene: -
v_gene: TRBV19
CDR3aa: CASRRGADTGELFF
CDR3nt: TGTGCCAGTAGGCGGGGCGCAGACACCGGGGAGCTGTTTTTT

abundance: -
j_gene: TRBJ2-1
len: 15
d_gene: TRBD1
v_gene: TRBV24-1
CDR3aa: CATSDIQGADDEQFF
CDR3nt: TGTGCCACCAGTGACATACAGGGGGCCGATGATGAGCAGTTCTTC

abundance: -
j_gene: TRBJ2-4
len: 17
d_gene: -
v_gene: TRBV18
CDR3aa: CASSPPVGLLAKNIQYF
CDR3nt: TGTGCCAGCTCACCACCTGTCGGACTGTTAGCCAAAAACATTCAGTACTTC

abundance: few
j_gene: TRBJ2-7
len: 14
d_gene: TRBD1
v_gene: TRBV10-3
CDR3aa: CAISEGQGLYEQYF
CDR3nt: TGTGCCATCAGTGAGGGACAGGGCCTCTACGAGCAGTACTTC

abundance: -
j_gene: TRBJ1-4
len: 13
d_gene: -
v_gene: TRBV30
CDR3aa: CAWTRGGGEKLFF
CDR3nt: TGTGCCTGGACGCGGGGAGGGGGTGAAAAACTGTTTTTT

abundance: -
j_gene: TRBJ2-3
len: 14
d_gene: TRBD1
v_gene: TRBV28
CDR3aa: CASSWDRTTDTQYF
CDR3nt: TGTGCCAGCAGTTGGGACAGGACTACAGATACGCAGTATTTT

abundance: few
j_gene: TRBJ1-3
len: 14
d_gene: -
v_gene: TRBV30
CDR3aa: CAWSVSFSGNTIYF
CDR3nt: TGTGCCTGGAGTGTGAGTTTCTCTGGAAACACCATATATTTT

abundance: -
j_gene: TRBJ1-4
len: 15
d_gene: -
v_gene: TRBV15
CDR3aa: CATSRDRGDGEKLFF
CDR3nt: TGTGCCACCAGCAGAGACAGGGGCGACGGTGAAAAACTGTTTTTT

abundance: -
j_gene: TRBJ2-5
len: 15
d_gene: TRBD1
v_gene: TRBV7-9
CDR3aa: CASSYGDRDQETQYF
CDR3nt: TGTGCCAGCAGCTACGGGGACAGGGATCAAGAGACCCAGTACTTC

abundance: -
j_gene: TRBJ1-5
len: 15
d_gene: TRBD1
v_gene: TRBV27
CDR3aa: CASSFQGASNQPQHF
CDR3nt: TGTGCCAGCAGTTTTCAGGGGGCGAGCAATCAGCCCCAGCATTTT

abundance: -
j_gene: TRBJ2-1
len: 16
d_gene: TRBD1
v_gene: TRBV6-6
CDR3aa: CASRRSRDRGPNEQFF
CDR3nt: TGTGCCAGCAGGCGATCCCGGGACAGGGGGCCCAATGAGCAGTTCTTC

abundance: -
j_gene: TRBJ2-7
len: 14
d_gene: -
v_gene: TRBV14
CDR3aa: CASSHRFEGASLHF
CDR3nt: TGTGCCAGCAGCCACCGTTTTGAGGGCGCCTCCCTCCACTTC

abundance: -
j_gene: TRBJ2-7
len: 15
d_gene: TRBD2
v_gene: TRBV28
CDR3aa: CASSLLASGNHEQYF
CDR3nt: TGTGCCAGCAGTTTATTGGCTAGCGGGAACCACGAGCAGTACTTC

abundance: -
j_gene: TRBJ1-1
len: 16
d_gene: -
v_gene: TRBV14
CDR3aa: CASSQDLGQANTEAFF
CDR3nt: TGTGCCAGCAGCCAAGATCTTGGACAAGCGAACACTGAAGCTTTCTTT

abundance: few
j_gene: TRBJ2-5
len: 14
d_gene: TRBD1
v_gene: TRBV7-9
CDR3aa: CASSWTGQGETQYF
CDR3nt: TGTGCCAGCAGCTGGACGGGACAGGGGGAGACCCAGTACTTC

abundance: -
j_gene: TRBJ1-1
len: 13
d_gene: -
v_gene: TRBV10-3
CDR3aa: CASRGDPDAEAFF
CDR3nt: TGTGCCTCTCGGGGGGACCCCGATGCTGAAGCTTTCTTT

abundance: -
j_gene: TRBJ2-3
len: 15
d_gene: TRBD1
v_gene: TRBV5-1
CDR3aa: CASSLGQGGTDTQYF
CDR3nt: TGCGCCAGCAGCCTGGGACAGGGCGGCACAGATACGCAGTATTTT

abundance: once
j_gene: TRBJ1-5
len: 15
d_gene: TRBD1
v_gene: TRBV5-1
CDR3aa: CASSLHGTANQPQHF
CDR3nt: TGCGCCAGCAGCTTGCACGGGACAGCAAATCAGCCCCAGCATTTT

abundance: -
j_gene: TRBJ1-6
len: 13
d_gene: -
v_gene: TRBV6-5
CDR3aa: CASSQKFNSPLHF
CDR3nt: TGTGCCAGCAGTCAGAAGTTCAATTCACCCCTCCACTTT

abundance: -
j_gene: TRBJ1-2
len: 21
d_gene: TRBD1
v_gene: TRBV15
CDR3aa: CATSRAVEVRRGPPFNYGYTF
CDR3nt: TGTGCCACCAGCAGAGCGGTTGAGGTGCGCAGGGGGCCCCCATTTAACTATGGCTACACCTTC